This T cell receptor (beta chain) was profiled in a study of a mutant IDH1 vaccine in newly diagnosed glioma. CDR3 length: 18 residues. Trimming cost V 3 bases and J 0 bases, with 16 bases left between them. CDR1 is SGHNT, CDR2 YYREEE, per germline (reference sequence). Data came from immunoSEQ multiplex PCR; TCRdb stores just in-frame clones and leaves some out. This sample has around 25,000 clones, with approximately 79% found just once. Time point here: week 5, during vaccination. In every dose of vaccine, 300 ug of mutant IDH1 20-mer peptide was given alongside topical imiquimod. In this sample, this clone turned up once. Its antigen remains unknown.

The sequence was collected from a man in his forties with glioma. Some clones in this sample may be carry-over from other donors' samples. The rearrangement joins TRBV5-4 to TRBJ1-6; the D is unclear. Sequencing used PBMCs, obtained from a glioma patient whose treatment included an IDH1 peptide vaccine. CDR3 region: CASSYKKSPSSYNSPLHF. The CDR3 DNA sequence: TGTGCCAGCAGCTATAAAAAATCTCCGAGCTCCTATAATTCACCCCTCCACTTT.